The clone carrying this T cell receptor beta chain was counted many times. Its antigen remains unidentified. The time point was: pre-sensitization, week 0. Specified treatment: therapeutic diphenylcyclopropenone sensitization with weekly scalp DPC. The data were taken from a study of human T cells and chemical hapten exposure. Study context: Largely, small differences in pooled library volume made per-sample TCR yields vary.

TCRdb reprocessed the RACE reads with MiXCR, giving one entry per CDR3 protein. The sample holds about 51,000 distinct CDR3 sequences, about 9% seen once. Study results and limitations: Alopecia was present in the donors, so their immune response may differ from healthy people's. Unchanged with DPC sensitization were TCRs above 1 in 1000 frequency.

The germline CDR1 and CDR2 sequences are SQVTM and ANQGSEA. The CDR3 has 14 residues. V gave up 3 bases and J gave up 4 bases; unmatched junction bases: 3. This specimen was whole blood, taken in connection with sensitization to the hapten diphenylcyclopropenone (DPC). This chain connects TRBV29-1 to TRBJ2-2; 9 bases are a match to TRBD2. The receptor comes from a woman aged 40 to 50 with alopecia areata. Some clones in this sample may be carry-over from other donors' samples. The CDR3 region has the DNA TGCAGCGTTGAGCAGCGGGGGGTCACCGGGGAGCTGTTTTTT. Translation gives CSVEQRGVTGELFF.